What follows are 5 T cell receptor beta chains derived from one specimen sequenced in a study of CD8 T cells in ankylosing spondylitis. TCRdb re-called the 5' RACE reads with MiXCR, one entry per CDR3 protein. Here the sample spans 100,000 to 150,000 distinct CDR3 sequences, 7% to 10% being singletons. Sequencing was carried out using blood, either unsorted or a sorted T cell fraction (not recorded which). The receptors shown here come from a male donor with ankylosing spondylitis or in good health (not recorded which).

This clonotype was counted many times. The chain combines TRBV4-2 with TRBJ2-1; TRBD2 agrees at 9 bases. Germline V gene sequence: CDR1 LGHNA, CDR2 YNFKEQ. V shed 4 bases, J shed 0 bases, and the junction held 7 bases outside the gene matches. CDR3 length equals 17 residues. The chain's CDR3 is CASSLSSGKPSYNEQFF. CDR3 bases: TGTGCCAGCAGCCTTTCTAGCGGGAAGCCCTCCTACAATGAGCAGTTCTTC.

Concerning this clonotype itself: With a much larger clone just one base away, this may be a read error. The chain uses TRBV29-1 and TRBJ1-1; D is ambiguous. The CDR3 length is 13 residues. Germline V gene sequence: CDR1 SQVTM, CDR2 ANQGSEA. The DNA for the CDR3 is TGCAGCGTTGAAATTGGGAGGAACCCTGAAGCTTTCTTT. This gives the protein CSVEIGRNPEAFF. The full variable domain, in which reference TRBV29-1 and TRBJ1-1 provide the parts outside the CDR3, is SAVISQKPSRDICQRGTSLTIQCQVDSQVTMMFWYRQQPGQSLTLIATANQGSEATYESGFVIDKFPISRPNLTFSTLTVSNMSPEDSSIYLCSVEIGRNPEAFFGQGTRLTVV.

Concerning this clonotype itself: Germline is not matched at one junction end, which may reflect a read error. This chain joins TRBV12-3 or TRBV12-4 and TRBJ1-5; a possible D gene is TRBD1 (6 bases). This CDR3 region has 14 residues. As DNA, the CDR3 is TGTGCCAGCGGGACACGAGGGGTTCCTCAGCCCCAGCATTTC. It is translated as CASGTRGVPQPQHF.

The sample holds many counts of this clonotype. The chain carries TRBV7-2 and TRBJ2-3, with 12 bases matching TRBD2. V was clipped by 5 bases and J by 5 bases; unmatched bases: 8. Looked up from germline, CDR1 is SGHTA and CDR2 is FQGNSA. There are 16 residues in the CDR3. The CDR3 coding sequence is TGTGCCAGCAGCCCTAGCGGGAGGGCCTTCCAAGATACGCAGTATTTT. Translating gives CASSPSGRAFQDTQYF.

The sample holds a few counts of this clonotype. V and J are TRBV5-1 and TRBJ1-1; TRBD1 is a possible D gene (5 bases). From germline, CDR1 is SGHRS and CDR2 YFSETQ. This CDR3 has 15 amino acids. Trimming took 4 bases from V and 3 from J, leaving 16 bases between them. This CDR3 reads CASSRGGERHTEAFF. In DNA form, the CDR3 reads TGCGCCAGCAGCCGCGGGGGGGAAAGGCACACTGAAGCTTTCTTT.